This T cell receptor beta chain was captured in a study of T cell repertoires in cytomegalovirus infection. About the research overall: The authors used CMV epitopes that were HLA-C-restricted (recently identified) and HLA-B-restricted (well studied). The public TCR beta signatures pointed to both CMV infection and matching HLA type. Whole-study findings and limits: Dominating the ex vivo response were TCR beta clonotypes that were CMV-specific and HLA-C-restricted.

In TCRdb, the reads were re-called with MiXCR into one record per CDR3 protein. The sample shows roughly 730,000 distinct CDR3 sequences, roughly a third of them seen only once. About this clonotype itself: Its cognate antigen is unknown.

The V end lost 1 base, the J end lost 9 bases, and 14 bases lay between the germline ends. This CDR3 has 14 residues. The chain carries TRBV12-3 or TRBV12-4 and TRBJ2-3, with no clear D. This TCR was recovered from a human donor in good health (CMV status not recorded). Some clones in this sample may be carry-over from other donors' samples. This specimen consisted of cultured PBMCs, obtained from culture after CMV antigen stimulation. The CDR3 nucleotides are TGTGCCAGCAGTTTAGTGGTCGGTGCGCGGACGCAGTATTTT. Translation: CASSLVVGARTQYF.